This T cell receptor (beta chain) was sequenced for a study of cytotoxic CD8 clonotypes in ibrutinib-treated CLL. Study outcomes and limitations: Few clonotypes were public, and these shrank or held steady under treatment.

Libraries were prepared by immunoSEQ multiplex PCR; TCRdb keeps only in-frame clonotypes and omits some of them. The sample has some 170,000 clones, 88% seen once; the top ten hold roughly 3%. V shed 1 base, J shed 0 bases, and the junction held 0 bases outside the gene matches. This CDR3 is built from 15 residues. CDR1 is MGHRA, CDR2 YSYEKL, per germline. On this clone itself: The antigen is unknown.

Sequencing used PBMCs, obtained at disease progression, from a patient treated with ibrutinib. The chain links TRBV4-1 to TRBJ1-5; 7 bases line up with TRBD1. The source of this sequence is a human donor with chronic lymphocytic leukemia. CDR3 in DNA: TGCGCCAGCAGCCAAGGGGACAGTAGCAATCAGCCCCAGCATTTT. Translated, it gives CASSQGDSSNQPQHF.